The following is a T cell receptor beta chain sequence with its context. The data derive from a study of blood T cell repertoires in COVID-19. Study context: Sources were T cells, B-cell-depleted T cells, or PBMCs; the material itself was cDNA or gDNA.

Study processing details: Reference gene primer amplification in the assay estimated nucleated cell counts. Assay: immunoSEQ multiplex PCR; the TCRdb copy retains only in-frame clones and omits some. D and trimming were read from the DNA, whereas the V and J calls and clone size are those reported in that table. The sample gives 30,000 to 40,000 clones, about 90% of which show up once; around 6.9% is in the top ten. Trimming shortened V by 6 bases and J by 3 bases, and 11 bases separated the two germline ends. Germline CDR1 LNHDA, CDR2 SQIVND (reference sequence). This CDR3 comprises 13 residues. Sequences were obtained from peripheral blood. The J gene is TRBJ1-2, the V gene TRBV19; D may be TRBD1 (6 bases). This sequence originates from a human donor in a cohort sampled during active COVID-19. For the CDR3, the DNA is TGTGCCAGTAGCGAGACAGGATACTATGGCTACACCTTC. Its translation is CASSETGYYGYTF.